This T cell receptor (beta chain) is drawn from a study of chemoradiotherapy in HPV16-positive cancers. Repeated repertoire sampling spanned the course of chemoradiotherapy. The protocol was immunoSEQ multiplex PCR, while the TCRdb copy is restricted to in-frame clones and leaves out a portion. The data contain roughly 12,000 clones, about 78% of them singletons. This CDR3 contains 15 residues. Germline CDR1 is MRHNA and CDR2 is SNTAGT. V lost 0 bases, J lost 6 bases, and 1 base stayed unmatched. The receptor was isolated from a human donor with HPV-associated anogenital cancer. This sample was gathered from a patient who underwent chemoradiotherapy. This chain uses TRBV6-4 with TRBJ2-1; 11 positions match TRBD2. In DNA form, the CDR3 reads TGTGCCAGCAGTGACTCAGGACTAGCGGGCAATGAGCAGTTCTTC. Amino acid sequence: CASSDSGLAGNEQFF.